The T cell receptor (beta chain) described here comes from a study of beta chain features in type 1 diabetes. V was cut by 2 bases and J by 1 base, with 7 bases left in between. The CDR3 runs to 14 residues. Looked up from germline, CDR1 is SGHTA and CDR2 is FQGNSA. The isolated RNA, all of it, was reverse transcribed, so expressed TCRB transcripts were what got sequenced. The table came from immunoSEQ multiplex PCR; TCRdb's copy has only in-frame clones and leaves some out. The sample includes 900,000 or so clones, 15% to 20% of them seen just once. About this clone: Other DNA sequences in this specimen translate into the identical CDR3.

The clonotype was recovered from a woman between 18 and 29 years old in good health. The sequenced sample was naive CD4+ T cells from blood. V gene TRBV7-2 combines with J gene TRBJ2-3; the D is unclear. CDR3 DNA sequence: TGTGCCAGCAGCTTAACGTCGGGCACAGATACGCAGTATTTT. This codes for CASSLTSGTDTQYF.